The text below deals with one T cell receptor (beta chain). The antigen it recognizes is unknown. Base-call qualities are not available, and no considerably larger clone is one nucleotide away. The sample comes from a study of shared clonotypes between healthy human individuals (dated by TCRdb to 2018 to 2020). Looking at the study overall: A few men and a couple of women, aged 18 to 49 years, made up the cohort. Each donor's leukapheresis produced roughly between roughly 0.85 and 10 billion PBMCs. The study deeply sequenced blood TCR repertoires of several healthy adults to estimate repertoire size and the extent of clonotype sharing between individuals. To increase sequencing depth and limit assay-specific biases, TCR repertoire library preparation and sequencing were carried out by different laboratories using diverse techniques. For each donor, CD4 naive and CD4 memory were each run on three plates, CD8 naive on two plates, and CD8 memory on one plate. Overall results and qualifications from the work: Sampling was restricted to blood, and TCR repertoires in tissues likely differ from the TCR repertoires found in blood. Compared with non-shared clonotypes, the clonotypes found in all four sorted-subset donors had higher generation probabilities. The genetic and exposure-history diversity represented was limited by the small number of donors. Around 5% of naive CD4, around 4% of naive CD8, 2% to 2.5% of memory CD4, and about 0.4% of memory CD8 clonotypes were shared across a few donors. Incomplete sequencing was indicated by rarefaction of sorted-subset datasets, despite the large sequencing depth. Pairwise subsampling led to the expectation that sequencing depth would affect the degree of clonotype sharing among donors. Estimated clonotype richness was generally larger for naive than for memory subsets.

The CDR3 runs 13 amino acids, cysteine and phenylalanine included. The read is trimmed to its CDR3 DNA, 39 bases read in frame from base 1. CDR1 and CDR2 are drawn from the germline V gene (reference sequence): GTSNPN, SVGIG. V is reduced by 8 bases and J by 2 bases, leaving a spacing of 13 bases between them. Using the deep immunoSEQ assay, TCR CDR3 regions were amplified from genomic DNA by multiplex PCR. Genomic DNA extracted from each cell subset was distributed evenly over all wells of several immunoSEQ 96-well plates, and each plate served as one replicate. Each replicate PCR for sorted subsets received around 210 ng genomic DNA, equal to 28,000 or so T cell genomes. Purified libraries were measured with a Qubit 3.0 fluorometer, size-checked on a Bioanalyzer 2100, and measured again with the KAPA Library Quantification kit. Every immunoSEQ 96-well plate was sequenced on a dedicated single-read 150-cycle Illumina NextSeq 550 flow cell. The study's processing was this. Because the immunoSEQ output included only junctional sequences and no quality scores, the filtering could not be the same as the filtering used for full-length reads. Sequences were annotated with PyIR, a Python wrapper for IgBLAST v1.9, and V/J genes and CDR3 were assigned using IMGT germline references. Any read was removed if the V/J assignment was weak (E-value above 1e-6), the CDR3 was missing, or the read contained stop codons, out-of-frame junctions, or ambiguous translated residues. V3J clonotypes were defined as sequences sharing the same inferred V gene, J gene, and CDR3 amino acid sequence. Percentage overlap between repertoires was computed as shared unique clonotypes divided by the size of the smaller repertoire. Three approaches were used to assess repertoire richness: RTK rarefaction, the Chao1 estimator, and Recon v2.1 estimates of unobserved clonotypes. OLGA was used to compute generation probabilities for all TCRbeta clonotypes that the gDNA method yielded from a handful of donors. TCRdb obtained this table from immuneACCESS and retained in-frame rearrangements with V and J assigned. These tables miss some clones; where compared with another copy, unresolved V genes account for less than half of the shortfall, and the remainder is unexplained. V and J calls and clone size are those listed in that table; D and trimming were worked out from the DNA. This sample lists about 1.5 million clones; 95% to 99% were detected once. About 0.45% of the sample is taken by the ten largest.

Healthy HIV-negative adults with no recently reported acute infections or vaccinations were included as donors. Every donor was a Caucasian adult residing in Nashville, Tennessee, USA. CD4+ T cells were enriched through magnetic negative selection, after which naive cells were positively selected on CD45RA and the remaining negative fraction served as the memory subset. After blood collection by leukapheresis, PBMCs were isolated using Ficoll-Histopaque density gradient centrifugation and then cryopreserved in the vapor phase of liquid nitrogen. Purity and quantity of every magnetically sorted T cell population were checked by analytical flow cytometry. Each sorted fraction had its genomic DNA isolated and then quantified by UV absorbance on a Nanodrop 2000c.

The receptor was isolated from a man aged 30-40 years in good health. The material sequenced was naive CD4+ T cells sorted from blood. This specimen's cell subset or site label, interpreted: CD45RA+ positively selected. The chain employs TRBV30 and TRBJ2-1; possibly the D gene is TRBD1, per 5 matching bases. DNA sequence: TGTGCCAGCCGACAGTCTACCTACAATGAGCAGTTCTTC. Its translation reads: CASRQSTYNEQFF.